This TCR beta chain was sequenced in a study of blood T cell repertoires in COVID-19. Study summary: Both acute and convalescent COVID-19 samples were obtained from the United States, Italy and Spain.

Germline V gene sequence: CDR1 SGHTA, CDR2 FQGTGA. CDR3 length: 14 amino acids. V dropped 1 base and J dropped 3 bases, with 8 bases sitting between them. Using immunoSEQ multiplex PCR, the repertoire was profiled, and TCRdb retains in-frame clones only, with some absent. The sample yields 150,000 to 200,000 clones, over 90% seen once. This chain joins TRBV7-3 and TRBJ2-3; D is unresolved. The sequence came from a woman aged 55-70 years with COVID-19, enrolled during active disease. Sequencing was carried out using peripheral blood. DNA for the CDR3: TGTGCCAGCAGCTTAAGGGCTACAACAGATACGCAGTATTTT. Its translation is CASSLRATTDTQYF.